Following are 31 T cell receptor beta chains from one sample sequenced in a study of low-dose radiotherapy and immunotherapy resistance in tumors. The time point here: before trial treatment. Priming of first-strand cDNA relied on TRAV- and TRBV-specific primers (covering alpha and beta chains). Amplification, which lasted roughly 20 PCR cycles, used a constant-region primer and V-primer adapter to amplify TCRs. TCRdb reprocessed the reads with MiXCR, giving one entry per CDR3 protein. The sample lists tens of thousands of distinct CDR3 sequences, roughly a sixth occurring once. Sample: PBMCs, taken before treatment. These receptor sequences come from a male donor with prostate cancer.

There are many counts of this clonotype. The chain couples TRBV5-5 to TRBJ1-1, with D possibly TRBD1 on 6 matching bases. Between the trimmed V and J ends, which lost 2 bases and 4 bases, there was a span of 15 bases. CDR1 and CDR2 (germline): SGHKS, YYEKEE (reference sequence). This CDR3 has 15 amino acids. CDR3 region: CASSLFQGSGTEAFF. The CDR3, as DNA: TGTGCCAGCAGCTTATTTCAGGGGTCGGGCACTGAAGCTTTCTTT.

This clonotype was detected many times. The chain has TRBV5-1 and TRBJ2-5; D is possibly TRBD1 (6 bases). Germline lookup yields CDR1 SGHRS and CDR2 YFSETQ. The CDR3 runs to 13 residues. Trimming cost V 4 bases and J 2 bases, with 9 bases left between them. CDR3 nucleotide sequence: TGCGCCAGCAGCCAGGACAGACAAGAGACCCAGTACTTC. This sequence encodes CASSQDRQETQYF.

V usage is TRBV6-2 or TRBV6-3 and J usage is TRBJ1-5; unclear D gene. Germline V gene data show CDR1 as MNHEY and CDR2 as SVGEGT. V dropped 6 bases and J dropped 0 bases, with 9 bases sitting between them. The CDR3 has 14 residues. The CDR3 region is CASRLDNSNQPQHF. In nucleotides, the CDR3 is TGTGCCAGCAGGTTAGATAATAGCAATCAGCCCCAGCATTTT.

This clonotype was detected ten times or more. This sequence joins TRBV11-2 and TRBJ2-3, with D uncertain. V lost 2 bases and J 6 bases, leaving 6 bases between the germline ends. The CDR3 consists of 12 residues. Germline CDR1 SGHAT, CDR2 FQNNGV. The CDR3 loop reads CASSLNMDTQYF. CDR3 in DNA: TGTGCCAGCAGCTTAAACATGGATACGCAGTATTTT.

The table lists this clonotype with many counts. This rearrangement joins TRBV5-6 to TRBJ2-3; possibly TRBD2 for D (6 bases). The V end lost 2 bases, the J end lost 4 bases, and 11 bases lay between the germline ends. Germline V gene lookup returns CDR1 SGHDT and CDR2 YYEEEE. CDR3 length equals 14 residues. CDR3 residues: CASSFLGEADTQYF. DNA for the CDR3: TGTGCCAGCAGCTTTCTGGGGGAGGCAGATACGCAGTATTTT.

This clonotype was seen ten or more times. The chain employs TRBV5-8 and TRBJ2-7; D is possibly TRBD2 (6 bases). The germline V gene encodes CDR1 SGHTS and CDR2 YDEGEE. The germline V and J ends were trimmed by 4 bases and 0 bases, with 11 bases remaining between them. The CDR3 extends over 14 amino acids. The CDR3 coding sequence is TGTGCCAGCAGCACCCGGGAGAGCTCCTACGAGCAGTACTTC. It encodes CASSTRESSYEQYF.

In this sample, this clonotype turned up many times. This sequence joins TRBV12-3 or TRBV12-4 and TRBJ2-2, with D tentatively TRBD1 or TRBD2 (5 bases each). This CDR3 has 14 residues. Trimming stripped 8 bases from V and 1 base from J, with 11 bases between. The DNA for the CDR3 is TGTGCCAGCCGGGGCAGGGTGAACACCGGGGAGCTGTTTTTT. Protein product: CASRGRVNTGELFF.

This clonotype has at least ten counts. This chain uses TRBV5-1 with TRBJ2-3; no clear D. This CDR3 is 15 amino acids long. V lost 0 bases and J 4 bases, leaving 12 bases between the germline ends. The germline V gene has CDR1 SGHRS and CDR2 YFSETQ. CDR3 protein: CASSLEGQRADTQYF. The CDR3 DNA is TGCGCCAGCAGCTTGGAGGGTCAGCGAGCAGATACGCAGTATTTT.

This clonotype was picked up many times. J is TRBJ2-7 and V is TRBV6-2 or TRBV6-3; D is undetermined. In germline, CDR1 is MNHEY, CDR2 SVGEGT. V shed 6 bases and J shed 4 bases, with 16 bases lying between them. The CDR3 extends over 14 amino acids. CDR3 in amino acids: CASRGNDKGYEQYF. As DNA, the CDR3 is TGTGCCAGCAGGGGCAATGACAAAGGATACGAGCAGTACTTC.

This clonotype occurred many times. CDR3 nucleotide sequence: TGTGCCAGCAGCTTGGGGGGGTCGGACACAGATACGCAGTATTTT. Its protein is CASSLGGSDTDTQYF. J is TRBJ2-3 and V is TRBV11-2; 7 nucleotides match TRBD2. The V gene end was trimmed by 3 bases and the J gene end by 2 bases; junction bases not matched to a gene: 5. Germline values: CDR1 SGHAT, CDR2 FQNNGV. The CDR3 runs 15 residues.

This clonotype appeared many times. J is TRBJ2-7 and V is TRBV4-1; 11 bases are a match to TRBD1. V lost 5 bases and J lost 6; bases outside the gene matches: 3. CDR1 and CDR2 from the germline V gene are MGHRA and YSYEKL. This CDR3 is 13 amino acids long. This CDR3 reads CASSGQGAGEQYF. DNA for the CDR3: TGCGCCAGCAGCGGACAGGGGGCGGGCGAGCAGTACTTC.

This clonotype was picked up many times. V gene TRBV10-3 combines with J gene TRBJ2-6, with D tentatively TRBD1 (5 bases). The CDR3 contains 15 residues. The V gene's germline CDR1 is ENHRY and CDR2 SYGVKD. V lost 10 bases and J lost 0, with 13 bases in between. In DNA form, the CDR3 reads TGTGCCACCAGATTAGACAGCTCTGGGGCCAACGTCCTGACTTTC. Translating it yields CATRLDSSGANVLTF.

This clonotype was detected many times. J is TRBJ2-3 and V is TRBV7-2; TRBD1 agrees at 8 bases. The CDR3 has 16 amino acids. J gave up 5 bases and V 1 base, and 8 bases lay outside the gene matches. Germline V gene sequence: CDR1 SGHTA, CDR2 FQGNSA. CDR3 nucleotides: TGTGCCAGCAGCTTAGTCAGGGGGCGCCCCGGAGATACGCAGTATTTT. This encodes CASSLVRGRPGDTQYF.

This clonotype was counted many times. The chain has TRBV4-1 and TRBJ2-1, with a tentative D call TRBD2 (6 bases). Germline V gene sequence: CDR1 MGHRA, CDR2 YSYEKL. CDR3 length equals 13 residues. V was cut by 4 bases and J by 12 bases, with 16 bases left in between. DNA of the CDR3: TGCGCCAGCAGCCCTGGGACTGCCCTTGGGCAGTTCTTC. It encodes CASSPGTALGQFF.

This clonotype came up many times. The chain couples TRBV27 to TRBJ2-7; 7 bases map to TRBD1. Looked up from germline, CDR1 is MNHEY and CDR2 is SMNVEV (reference sequence). V shed 6 bases and J 7 bases; nucleotides not matched to a gene: 9. This CDR3 spans 13 amino acids. The CDR3: CASRVGGWGEQYF. CDR3 in DNA: TGTGCCAGCAGGGTAGGGGGCTGGGGGGAGCAGTACTTC.

The table lists this clonotype with many counts. The chain combines TRBV5-1 with TRBJ2-3; no reliable D call. This CDR3 has 16 residues. Germline lookup yields CDR1 SGHRS and CDR2 YFSETQ. Trimming took 0 bases from V and 3 from J, leaving 14 bases between them. The CDR3 sequence is CASSLGTRYWTDTQYF. In DNA form, the CDR3 reads TGCGCCAGCAGCTTGGGGACCCGATATTGGACAGATACGCAGTATTTT.

The chain links TRBV12-3 or TRBV12-4 to TRBJ2-1; 9 bases line up with TRBD1. Trimming cost V 6 bases and J 1 base; bases outside gene matches: 16. The length of the CDR3 is 19 residues. The CDR3, as DNA: TGTGCCAGCAGAAGGGGACAGGGAGGGTTTGGCGGATCCTACAATGAGCAGTTCTTC. This translates into CASRRGQGGFGGSYNEQFF.

Comments on this clonotype: Given a far larger clone just one base away, this is likely a sequencing read error. The chain carries TRBV7-2 and TRBJ2-7, with 13 bases matching TRBD2. Per germline, CDR1 SGHTA and CDR2 FQGNSA. The CDR3 has 17 residues. J was trimmed by 7 bases and V by 6 bases; bases with no gene match: 15. The CDR3 loop reads CASSPRTSGGLYNEQYF. DNA for the CDR3: TGTGCCAGCAGTCCCCGGACTAGCGGGGGTCTCTACAATGAGCAGTACTTC.

The V gene is TRBV29-1, the J gene TRBJ2-5; no reliable D call. The germline V and J ends were trimmed by 4 bases and 1 base, with 4 bases remaining between them. This CDR3 is 11 amino acids long. Germline CDR1 reads SQVTM; CDR2 reads ANQGSEA. CDR3 bases: TGCAGCGTTGGCGTCCAAGAGACCCAGTACTTC. Protein sequence: CSVGVQETQYF.

This clonotype was observed at least ten times. The chain links TRBV19 to TRBJ2-1; 10 nucleotides match TRBD2. V trimming: 1 base; J trimming: 4 bases; junction bases outside the gene matches: 4. This CDR3 has 16 residues. The V gene's germline CDR1 is LNHDA and CDR2 SQIVND (reference sequence). DNA for the CDR3: TGTGCCAGTAGTATAGGGAGCGGGGGGGCGTACAATGAGCAGTTCTTC. It codes for CASSIGSGGAYNEQFF.

The table lists this clonotype with many counts. The chain combines TRBV7-2 with TRBJ1-5; 7 bases agree with TRBD1. The CDR3 is made up of 13 amino acids. V lost 3 bases and J lost 6; bases outside the gene matches: 2. Germline assignment: CDR1 SGHTA and CDR2 FQGNSA. The CDR3 is CASSFTGVQPQHF. The DNA for the CDR3 is TGTGCCAGCAGCTTCACAGGGGTTCAGCCCCAGCATTTT.

This clonotype was seen repeatedly, ten times or more. J is TRBJ2-1 and V is TRBV9; either TRBD1 or TRBD2 may fit D (7 bases each). Germline V lookup: CDR1 SGDLS, CDR2 YYNGEE. V shed 0 bases and J shed 0 bases, with 13 bases lying between them. The CDR3 contains 17 residues. The CDR3 nucleotides are TGTGCCAGCAGCGTAGGGGGGGGGACAGTCTCCTACAATGAGCAGTTCTTC. This encodes CASSVGGGTVSYNEQFF.

This clonotype was observed at least ten times. The V gene is TRBV20-1, the J gene TRBJ2-3; weak D call: TRBD2 (6 bases). Germline CDR1 DFQATT, CDR2 SNEGSKA (reference sequence). Trimming left V 2 bases short and J 0 bases short, with 15 bases between. The CDR3 is made up of 16 amino acids. The CDR3 sequence is CSARITRSGSTDTQYF. Here the CDR3 DNA reads TGCAGTGCTAGAATTACCCGTAGCGGTAGCACAGATACGCAGTATTTT.

The sample holds many counts of this clonotype. The CDR3 coding sequence is TGCAGCGTTGTCTGGGCTGGGACAGATACGCAGTATTTT. Its protein product is CSVVWAGTDTQYF. The chain links TRBV29-1 to TRBJ2-3; no firm D call. CDR1 and CDR2 (germline): SQVTM, ANQGSEA. The V gene lost 4 bases and the J gene lost 3 bases, with 11 bases spanning the gap. This CDR3 is built from 13 residues.

This clonotype was seen repeatedly, ten times or more. The rearrangement joins TRBV7-3 to TRBJ2-7; D uncertain. The V gene lost 4 bases and the J gene lost 3 bases, with 13 bases spanning the gap. Germline assignment: CDR1 SGHTA and CDR2 FQGTGA. The CDR3 contains 14 residues. The CDR3 here is CASSYRAGGYEQYF. The CDR3 DNA reads TGTGCCAGCAGCTACCGGGCAGGCGGCTACGAGCAGTACTTC.

This clonotype was picked up many times. This rearrangement joins TRBV7-8 to TRBJ2-1; D perhaps matches TRBD1 (6 bases). The CDR3 totals 12 residues. V lost 3 bases and J 7 bases, leaving 7 bases between the germline ends. Germline V gene data show CDR1 as SGHVS and CDR2 as FQNEAQ. The CDR3 bases are TGTGCCAGCAGCTTTACAGGGAATGAGCAGTTCTTC. This translates into CASSFTGNEQFF.

The V gene is TRBV7-2, the J gene TRBJ2-3; 8 bases map to TRBD2. The CDR3 sequence is 15 residues long. V was pared by 5 bases and J by 10 bases, with 14 bases of the junction left unmatched. The V gene's germline CDR1 is SGHTA and CDR2 FQGNSA. The CDR3 is CASSPGVAGSTPQYF. CDR3 bases: TGTGCCAGCAGCCCCGGGGTAGCGGGGTCCACGCCGCAGTATTTT.

This clonotype was observed many times. The chain recombines TRBV7-9 with TRBJ1-5, with TRBD1 matching 9 bases. V was pared by 1 base and J by 4 bases, with 5 bases of the junction left unmatched. This CDR3 spans 16 amino acids. The germline CDR1 and CDR2 sequences are SEHNR and FQNEAQ (reference sequence). CDR3 residues: CASSLGQGGRNQPQHF. The CDR3 DNA follows: TGTGCCAGCAGCTTAGGACAGGGGGGACGTAATCAGCCCCAGCATTTT.

There are many counts of this clonotype. The chain employs TRBV12-3 or TRBV12-4 and TRBJ2-3; D is perhaps TRBD2 (6 bases). The CDR3 totals 15 residues. Trimming shortened V by 5 bases and J by 5 bases, and 17 bases separated the two germline ends. The CDR3 spells CASSPPGTGGDTQYF. In nucleotides, the CDR3 is TGTGCCAGCAGTCCGCCGGGCACCGGGGGAGATACGCAGTATTTT.

This clonotype showed up many times. The chain combines TRBV21-1 with TRBJ2-7; the D call in the table, TRBD1, was not verified against the DNA. TRBV21-1 is a listed pseudogene. CDR3 length: 14 residues. The CDR3 bases are TGTGCCAGCAGCAAAGGTCCCGGGACAGAAGTTTTGTACTTC. Translated: CASSKGPGTEVLYF.

This clonotype was detected only a few times. This chain connects TRBV5-6 to TRBJ2-1, with TRBD1 matching over 11 bases. The trim removed 4 bases at V and 3 bases at J, leaving 3 bases unmatched. Per the germline V gene, CDR1 is SGHDT and CDR2 is YYEEEE. CDR3 length equals 15 residues. CDR3: CASSPGTGGYNEQFF. CDR3 DNA: TGTGCCAGCAGCCCGGGGACAGGGGGCTACAATGAGCAGTTCTTC. Based on the CDR3 plus reference TRBV5-6 and TRBJ2-1, the full variable domain is DAGVTQSPTHLIKTRGQQVTLRCSPKSGHDTVSWYQQALGQGPQFIFQYYEEEERQRGNFPDRFSGHQFPNYSSELNVNALLLGDSALYLCASSPGTGGYNEQFFGPGTRLTVL.